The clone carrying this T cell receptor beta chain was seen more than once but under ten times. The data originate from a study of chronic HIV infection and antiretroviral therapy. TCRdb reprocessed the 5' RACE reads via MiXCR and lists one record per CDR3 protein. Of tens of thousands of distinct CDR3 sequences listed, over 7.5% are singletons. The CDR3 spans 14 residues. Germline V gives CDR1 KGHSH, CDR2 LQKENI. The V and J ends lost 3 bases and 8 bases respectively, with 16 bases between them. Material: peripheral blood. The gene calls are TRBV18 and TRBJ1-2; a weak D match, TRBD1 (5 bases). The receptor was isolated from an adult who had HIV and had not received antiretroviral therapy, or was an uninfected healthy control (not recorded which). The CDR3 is CASSPRDASFGYTF. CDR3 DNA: TGTGCCAGCTCACCCCGGGACGCCTCTTTCGGCTACACCTTC.